Following are 10 T cell receptor beta chains from one sample sequenced in a study of vaccination and CD4 T cells after COVID-19. Antigens of these TCRs are unknown. Time point specified: late sampling 161 to 241 days after vaccination in a few convalescent patients. Treatment: roughly ten-day PBMC culture with coronavirus spike peptide pools or control peptides (ViraFEST assay). With the Oncomine TCR Beta short-read assay, DNA from cultured CD4+ T cells was sequenced. MiXCR, run by TCRdb on the PCR reads, gives a single entry per CDR3 protein. This table holds about 21,000 distinct CDR3 sequences, approximately 38% found once. Sample: CD4+ T cells from blood, cultured in vitro, taken about 7 months after SARS-CoV-2 vaccination. All receptors derive from a human donor who had recovered from COVID-19.

V usage is TRBV19 and J usage is TRBJ2-1; maybe TRBD1 (6 bases). Germline assignment: CDR1 LNHDA and CDR2 SQIVND (reference sequence). This CDR3 spans 13 amino acids. Trimming removed 8 bases from V and 7 bases from J, with 15 bases in between. The DNA of the CDR3 is TGTGCCAGTGGACAGCACAGGGCAAATGAGCAGTTCTTC. Amino acid sequence: CASGQHRANEQFF.

The rearrangement joins TRBV7-2 to TRBJ2-1, with 7 bases identical to TRBD2. V was clipped by 3 bases and J by 6 bases; unmatched bases: 8. Germline lookup yields CDR1 SGHTA and CDR2 FQGNSA. This CDR3 has 15 amino acids. Here the CDR3 DNA reads TGTGCCAGCAGCTTGGGTGCTAGCGGCTTCAATGAGCAGTTCTTC. Translated: CASSLGASGFNEQFF.

The chain is built from TRBV10-3 and TRBJ2-5; 10 nucleotides align to TRBD2. The V gene's germline CDR1 is ENHRY and CDR2 SYGVKD. J lost 10 bases, V lost 2 bases, and 4 bases had no gene match. The CDR3 sequence is 13 residues long. The CDR3 is CAISELAGEVQYF. CDR3 DNA: TGTGCCATCAGTGAGCTAGCGGGAGAGGTCCAGTACTTC.

V is TRBV10-3 and J is TRBJ1-2; D not resolved. The germline V gene encodes CDR1 ENHRY and CDR2 SYGVKD. This CDR3 is 11 amino acids long. With 0 bases removed from V and 4 bases from J, the gap between germline ends came to 0 bases. The CDR3 DNA sequence: TGTGCCATCAGTGAGTCCTATGGCTACACCTTC. This gives the protein CAISESYGYTF.

The gene calls are TRBV21-1 and TRBJ2-7; the table assigns TRBD1, which was not confirmed against the DNA. TRBV21-1 is a listed pseudogene. The CDR3 covers 9 residues. The CDR3 coding sequence is TGTGCCATCCCGGAGGATGAGCTGTTC. Encoded protein: CAIPEDELF.

The chain is built from TRBV6-1 and TRBJ2-1; D is unclear. There are 14 residues in the CDR3. Deletions cut 7 bases from V and 1 base from J, with 11 bases between. Germline lookup yields CDR1 MNHNS and CDR2 SASEGT. CDR3 in amino acids: CASTSSDSYNEQFF. The CDR3 bases are TGTGCCAGCACTTCGAGTGATTCCTACAATGAGCAGTTCTTC.

The chain uses TRBV6-5 and TRBJ2-7; D possibly uses TRBD1 or TRBD2 (5 bases each). Trimming stripped 4 bases from V and 7 bases from J, with 20 bases between. Germline loops: CDR1 MNHEY, CDR2 SVGAGI. The CDR3 length is 15 residues. CDR3 loop: CASSFRDGSFSEQYF. As DNA, the CDR3 is TGTGCCAGCAGTTTCCGGGACGGCTCGTTTTCGGAGCAGTACTTC.

The chain recombines TRBV6-2 or TRBV6-3 with TRBJ2-5; perhaps TRBD1 as D (6 bases). V was trimmed by 9 bases and J by 3 bases, leaving 23 bases between them. Germline V gene lookup returns CDR1 MNHEY and CDR2 SVGEGT. This CDR3 is 16 amino acids long. CDR3 DNA sequence: TGTGCCAGGGTACTTTCCGGGACACCTTCTGAAGAGACCCAGTACTTC. Translation gives CARVLSGTPSEETQYF.

This clonotype was picked up one time. The chain employs TRBV10-1 and TRBJ2-1; 11 bases agree with TRBD2. Losses at the gene ends were 0 bases for V and 6 bases for J; bases not matched to a gene: 10. Germline CDR1 and CDR2: WNHNN and SYGVQD (reference sequence). The CDR3 loop spans 18 amino acids. The DNA of the CDR3 is TGCGCCAGCAGTGAGTCGGACTTAGCGGGAGGGCCCGTCAATGAGCAGTTCTTC. Amino acid sequence: CASSESDLAGGPVNEQFF.

This clonotype was counted a single time. The chain has TRBV5-1 and TRBJ2-5; D is perhaps TRBD1 (6 bases). The CDR3 covers 13 residues. V was cut by 4 bases and J by 5 bases, with 12 bases left in between. Germline CDR1 and CDR2: SGHRS and YFSETQ. As DNA, the CDR3 is TGCGCCAGCAGCCCTGTTGGGGGCGAGACCCAGTACTTC. It translates to CASSPVGGETQYF.